One and the same sample provided the 21 T cell receptor beta chains below, sequenced in a study of neoadjuvant anti-PD-1 for oral cavity cancer. Libraries were prepared by immunoSEQ multiplex PCR; TCRdb keeps only in-frame clonotypes and omits some of them. The table includes tens of thousands of clones, more than 65% detected once. Specimen: PBMCs, collected before nivolumab (anti-PD-1) treatment. Receptors were obtained from a person between 35 and 79 years old with oral cavity squamous cell carcinoma.

The genes are TRBV5-1 and TRBJ2-7; D might be TRBD2 (5 bases). V shed 0 bases and J shed 0 bases, with 13 bases lying between them. This CDR3 contains 16 residues. The V gene's germline CDR1 is SGHRS and CDR2 YFSETQ. CDR3 protein: CASSLGSGLSSYEQYF. The CDR3 DNA is TGCGCCAGCAGCTTGGGGAGCGGCCTGAGCTCCTACGAGCAGTACTTC.

The V call is TRBV9, the J call TRBJ2-1; TRBD2 matches 7 bases. Germline values: CDR1 SGDLS, CDR2 YYNGEE. This CDR3 has 16 residues. The J segment lost 3 bases and the V segment lost 2 bases, leaving 8 bases of the junction unmatched. This CDR3 is CASSVVGGSGYNEQFF. The DNA of the CDR3 is TGTGCCAGCAGCGTCGTCGGGGGGTCGGGCTACAATGAGCAGTTCTTC.

The gene calls are TRBV11-2 and TRBJ1-1; D gene unclear. Germline V gives CDR1 SGHAT, CDR2 FQNNGV. The CDR3 loop spans 14 amino acids. Trimming took 3 bases from V and 0 from J, leaving 8 bases between them. CDR3 in DNA: TGTGCCAGCAGCTTTTGGGGAATGAACACTGAAGCTTTCTTT. Its protein product is CASSFWGMNTEAFF.

The genes are TRBV5-6 and TRBJ1-5, with D possibly TRBD1 on 6 matching bases. The CDR3 is made up of 15 amino acids. Germline V gene data show CDR1 as SGHDT and CDR2 as YYEEEE. Trimming removed 1 base from V and 3 bases from J, with 11 bases in between. Here the CDR3 DNA reads TGTGCCAGCAGCTTGAGGCAGGGGATCAATCAGCCCCAGCATTTT. Amino acids: CASSLRQGINQPQHF.

In DNA, the CDR3 is TGTGCCTGGAGCAGGTTAAGCAATCAGCCCCAGCATTTT. Protein: CAWSRLSNQPQHF. The genes are TRBV30 and TRBJ1-5; the D is unclear. This CDR3 contains 13 residues. The V end was cut by 3 bases, the J end by 1 base, with 7 bases between. Germline assignment: CDR1 GTSNPN and CDR2 SVGIG (reference sequence).

The chain has TRBV5-1 and TRBJ1-5; D gene unclear. CDR3 length: 15 amino acids. Trimming removed 3 bases from V and 1 base from J, with 11 bases in between. The germline V gene has CDR1 SGHRS and CDR2 YFSETQ. CDR3 loop: CASSSDGRSNQPQHF. The CDR3 nucleotides read TGCGCCAGCAGCTCCGACGGCCGAAGCAATCAGCCCCAGCATTTT.

This clone was recorded a few times. V gene TRBV1 combines with J gene TRBJ2-7; the listed D gene, TRBD1, was not tested against the DNA. TRBV1 is deemed a pseudogene. This CDR3 comprises 14 residues. Here the CDR3 DNA reads TGCACCAGCAGCCACAGGGGGAGACCCTACGAGCAGTACTTC. Protein product: CTSSHRGRPYEQYF.

The V call is TRBV7-2, the J call TRBJ2-7; D uncertain. The V end lost 5 bases, the J end lost 12 bases, and 17 bases lay between the germline ends. Germline loops: CDR1 SGHTA, CDR2 FQGNSA. The CDR3 is 12 amino acids. CDR3 sequence reads: CASSPTPPLVYF. CDR3 DNA: TGTGCCAGCAGCCCTACTCCTCCCCTTGTGTACTTC.

The chain has TRBV7-6 and TRBJ2-1; D is unclear. This CDR3 contains 15 residues. CDR1 and CDR2 (germline): SGHVS, FNYEAQ. The V gene lost 0 bases and the J gene lost 2 bases, with 8 bases spanning the gap. In nucleotides, the CDR3 is TGTGCCAGCAGCTTAGCGAGGACCCCCTACAATGAGCAGTTCTTC. Amino acid sequence: CASSLARTPYNEQFF.

V and J are TRBV10-3 and TRBJ1-2, with TRBD1 matching 10 bases. The junction had 15 bases not matched to a gene; V was cut back by 4 bases and J by 4 bases. The CDR3 totals 18 residues. Germline V gives CDR1 ENHRY, CDR2 SYGVKD. The CDR3 region is CAISGSHGTGVSTYGYTF. CDR3 nucleotide sequence: TGTGCCATCAGTGGCTCCCACGGGACAGGGGTTAGTACCTATGGCTACACCTTC.

The chain combines TRBV27 with TRBJ2-6; TRBD2 might be the D (5 bases). V was pared by 3 bases and J by 1 base, with 10 bases between. Germline values: CDR1 MNHEY, CDR2 SMNVEV (reference sequence). There are 16 residues in the CDR3. Here the CDR3 DNA reads TGTGCCAGCAGTTTCTTACTAGGGTCTGGGGCCAACGTCCTGACTTTC. Its translation is CASSFLLGSGANVLTF.

The genes are TRBV21-1 and TRBJ2-1; TRBD2 is the table's D call, not checked against the DNA. TRBV21-1 is listed as a pseudogene. The CDR3 spans 20 residues. CDR3 DNA: TGTGCCAGCAGCCACGGACTAGCGGGGGGGGTTCCGCTTGGTATCTATGAGCAGTTCTTC. Translated: CASSHGLAGGVPLGIYEQFF.

The chain couples TRBV7-9 to TRBJ1-1, with 8 nucleotides matching TRBD1. Looked up from germline, CDR1 is SEHNR and CDR2 is FQNEAQ (reference sequence). With 1 base clipped from V and 10 bases from J, the junction kept 2 bases outside the gene matches. The CDR3 loop spans 12 amino acids. The CDR3 region is CASSLETGGAFF. Here the CDR3 DNA reads TGTGCCAGCAGCTTAGAAACAGGGGGAGCTTTCTTT.

The chain recombines TRBV19 with TRBJ1-5; D might be TRBD1 (5 bases). The CDR3 is made up of 12 amino acids. The germline V gene has CDR1 LNHDA and CDR2 SQIVND (reference sequence). Deletions cut 7 bases from V and 2 bases from J, with 6 bases between. CDR3 sequence (DNA): TGTGCCAGTACCAGGGGCAATCAGCCCCAGCATTTT. The encoded protein is CASTRGNQPQHF.

Regarding this clone: The sample has other DNA sequences that encode this CDR3 too. V usage is TRBV5-1 and J usage is TRBJ2-2; D gene ambiguous. The CDR3 is made up of 14 amino acids. The V and J ends lost 0 bases and 1 base respectively, with 4 bases between them. The germline V gene has CDR1 SGHRS and CDR2 YFSETQ. CDR3 residues: CASSLDGNTGELFF. The CDR3 DNA sequence: TGCGCCAGCAGCTTGGACGGGAACACCGGGGAGCTGTTTTTT.

This rearrangement joins TRBV28 to TRBJ2-1, with 7 bases aligning to TRBD2. CDR3 length: 14 residues. The trim removed 3 bases at V and 8 bases at J, leaving 7 bases unmatched. The germline CDR1 and CDR2 sequences are MDHEN and SYDVKM. The DNA of the CDR3 is TGTGCCAGCAGTTTTATCGCGGGAGCTGATGAGCAGTTCTTC. Protein: CASSFIAGADEQFF.

CDR3: CASSLWQGSTEAFF. CDR3 coding DNA: TGTGCCAGCAGCTTATGGCAGGGGAGCACTGAAGCTTTCTTT. J is TRBJ1-1 and V is TRBV5-5; perhaps TRBD1 as D (6 bases). V lost 2 bases, J lost 4 bases, and 12 bases lay in between. Per the germline V gene, CDR1 is SGHKS and CDR2 is YYEKEE (reference sequence). This CDR3 comprises 14 residues.

This chain joins TRBV11-3 and TRBJ1-5, with 8 nucleotides matching TRBD1. Germline loops: CDR1 SGHNT, CDR2 YENEEA. V shed 3 bases, J shed 0 bases, and the junction held 13 bases outside the gene matches. The CDR3 covers 19 residues. This CDR3 reads CASSLARGLDIYSNQPQHF. CDR3 sequence (DNA): TGTGCCAGCAGCTTGGCCAGGGGGCTTGATATCTATAGCAATCAGCCCCAGCATTTT.

Only a few counts were recorded for this clone. This chain joins TRBV12-5 and TRBJ2-7, with D unresolved. Trimming shortened V by 7 bases and J by 4 bases, and 17 bases separated the two germline ends. This CDR3 is 14 amino acids long. Looked up from germline, CDR1 is LGHNT and CDR2 is FRNRAP. Here the CDR3 reads CASVRADKQYEQYF. CDR3 nucleotides: TGTGCTAGTGTTAGGGCAGACAAACAATACGAGCAGTACTTC.

This chain connects TRBV6-5 to TRBJ1-2, with a tentative D call TRBD1 (5 bases). From germline, CDR1 is MNHEY and CDR2 SVGAGI. Trimming removed 6 bases from V and 5 bases from J, with 16 bases in between. The CDR3 spans 14 residues. As DNA, the CDR3 is TGTGCCAGCAGGGACAAGGCCTGGGGATATGGCTACACCTTC. This gives the protein CASRDKAWGYGYTF.

Written as DNA, the CDR3 is TGTGCCAGCATCAACGGAGGGCTGGATCAAAACATTCAGTACTTC. Protein: CASINGGLDQNIQYF. This chain uses TRBV6-6 with TRBJ2-4, with a possible D match to TRBD2 (6 bases). This CDR3 spans 15 amino acids. CDR1 is MNHNY, CDR2 SVGAGI, per germline (reference sequence). V was shortened by 7 bases and J by 5 bases, with 18 bases between the two germline ends.